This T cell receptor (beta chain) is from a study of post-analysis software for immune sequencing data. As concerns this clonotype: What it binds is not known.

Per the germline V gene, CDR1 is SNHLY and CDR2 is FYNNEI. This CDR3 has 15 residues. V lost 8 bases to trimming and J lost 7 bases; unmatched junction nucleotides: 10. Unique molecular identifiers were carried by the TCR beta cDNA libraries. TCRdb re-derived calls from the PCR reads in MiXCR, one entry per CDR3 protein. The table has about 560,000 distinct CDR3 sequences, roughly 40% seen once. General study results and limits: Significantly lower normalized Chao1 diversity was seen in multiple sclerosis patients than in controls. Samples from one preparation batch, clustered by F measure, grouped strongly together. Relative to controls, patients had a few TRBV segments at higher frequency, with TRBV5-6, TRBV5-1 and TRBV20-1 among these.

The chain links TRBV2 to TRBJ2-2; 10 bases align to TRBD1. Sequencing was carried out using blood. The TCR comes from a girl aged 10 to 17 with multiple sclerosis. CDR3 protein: CASLPGTGVGGELFF. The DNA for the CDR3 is TGTGCCAGCCTCCCCGGGACAGGGGTCGGCGGGGAGCTGTTTTTT.